This entry features one TCR beta chain sequence. Its antigen is still unknown. The data were produced by immunoSEQ multiplex PCR, yet TCRdb's version contains in-frame clones alone and is incomplete. The sample shows about 140,000 clones, 85% to 95% of them seen only once. V dropped 7 bases and J dropped 0 bases, with 15 bases sitting between them. The germline V gene has CDR1 MGHDK and CDR2 SYGVNS. This CDR3 is 15 amino acids long. The entry originates in a study of T cell responses to AZD1222 COVID-19 vaccine. The study, taken as a whole, reports: Donor demographics were predominantly white British with a female majority; clonal diversity may be underestimated. The reported proportion of spike-specific TCRs targeting unmutated variant regions was nearly half.

The gene calls are TRBV25-1 and TRBJ2-5; D is uncertain. Material: peripheral blood, obtained after recovery from COVID-19. This TCR was recovered from an adult who had recovered from COVID-19. Here the CDR3 reads CASIKYCRYQETQYF. CDR3 bases: TGTGCCAGCATCAAGTACTGCCGGTACCAAGAGACCCAGTACTTC.